The 21 T cell receptor beta chains below come from one sample, sequenced in a study of T cell repertoires in cytomegalovirus infection. TCRdb re-derived calls from the reads in MiXCR, one entry per CDR3 protein. Of 640,000 or so distinct CDR3 sequences in the sample, 30% to 40% are singletons; the top ten hold 15% to 20%. These receptors have no identified antigens. Source: cultured PBMCs, taken from culture after CMV antigen stimulation. The source of these receptors is a human donor in good health (CMV status not recorded). Some clones in this sample may be carry-over from other donors' samples.

In this sample, this clonotype turned up a few times. V gene TRBV12-3 or TRBV12-4 combines with J gene TRBJ2-7; tentatively, D is TRBD2 (5 bases). V lost 7 bases to trimming and J lost 2 bases, with 12 bases between them. The CDR3 totals 13 residues. CDR3 coding DNA: TGTGCCAGCACCGCGGACTTGACCTACGAGCAGTACTTC. Encoded protein: CASTADLTYEQYF.

On this clonotype: An end of the junction does not agree with germline; a read error may underlie this. The chain links TRBV28 to TRBJ2-5; D might be TRBD1 (6 bases). Germline CDR1 reads MDHEN; CDR2 reads SYDVKM. The CDR3 has 15 amino acids. The CDR3 here is CASSSRTATQEAQYF. CDR3 nucleotide sequence: TGTGCCAGCAGTTCGCGGACAGCTACACAAGAGGCCCAGTACTTC.

This clonotype was counted once. The J gene is TRBJ1-4, the V gene TRBV19; no definite D call. The CDR3 covers 13 residues. V was trimmed by 3 bases and J by 6 bases, leaving 8 bases between them. CDR1 LNHDA and CDR2 SQIVND come from the germline V gene (reference sequence). The CDR3 spells CASSIRQDEKLFF. DNA of the CDR3: TGTGCCAGTAGTATTCGGCAGGATGAAAAACTGTTTTTT. The complete variable domain, with remaining parts taken from reference TRBV19 and TRBJ1-4, reads DGGITQSPKYLFRKEGQNVTLSCEQNLNHDAMYWYRQDPGQGLRLIYYSQIVNDFQKGDIAEGYSVSREKKESFPLTVTSAQKNPTAFYLCASSIRQDEKLFFGSGTQLSVL.

V gene TRBV5-6 combines with J gene TRBJ2-7; 7 positions agree with TRBD1. CDR1 is SGHDT and CDR2 is YYEEEE in the germline V gene. The CDR3 is made up of 14 amino acids. The V segment lost 0 bases and the J segment 5 bases; nucleotides outside the gene matches: 5. CDR3 nucleotides: TGTGCCAGCAGCTTGGAGGGGGCCCTGGACGAGCAGTACTTC. Amino acid sequence: CASSLEGALDEQYF.

The V gene is TRBV5-5, the J gene TRBJ2-7; D call uncertain. CDR3 length: 15 residues. Between the trimmed V and J ends, which lost 2 bases and 1 base, there was a span of 13 bases. Germline assignment: CDR1 SGHKS and CDR2 YYEKEE (reference sequence). The CDR3 nucleotides read TGTGCCAGCAGCTTAAGTGGCCTTCTTTCCTACGAGCAGTACTTC. Translating it yields CASSLSGLLSYEQYF.

This clonotype was counted at least ten times. This rearrangement joins TRBV7-2 to TRBJ2-5; tentatively, D is TRBD2 (5 bases). This CDR3 is built from 16 residues. Germline CDR1 and CDR2: SGHTA and FQGNSA. The germline V and J ends were trimmed by 1 base and 3 bases, with 15 bases remaining between them. Written as DNA, the CDR3 is TGTGCCAGCAGCTTAGTAGGTCTGAGGGCCGAAGAGACCCAGTACTTC. Translated, it gives CASSLVGLRAEETQYF.

The V and J genes are TRBV7-9 and TRBJ2-1, with 13 nucleotides matching TRBD2. V trimming: 4 bases; J trimming: 7 bases; junction bases outside the gene matches: 4. Germline CDR1 is SEHNR and CDR2 is FQNEAQ (reference sequence). CDR3 length equals 15 residues. The chain's CDR3 is CASSWPGLAGNEQFF. In DNA, the CDR3 is TGTGCCAGCAGCTGGCCGGGACTAGCGGGGAATGAGCAGTTCTTC.

This chain links TRBV28 with TRBJ1-2; D not certain. Deletions cut 0 bases from V and 8 bases from J, with 10 bases between. The CDR3 runs to 13 residues. CDR1 MDHEN and CDR2 SYDVKM come from the germline V gene. The CDR3 nucleotides read TGTGCCAGCAGTTTATGGTCCCTGAGGGGCTACACCTTC. Its translation: CASSLWSLRGYTF.

This clonotype has just a few counts. The V call is TRBV7-8, the J call TRBJ2-7; D gene ambiguous. Germline lookup yields CDR1 SGHVS and CDR2 FQNEAQ. V lost 2 bases to trimming and J lost 3 bases, with 14 bases between them. The CDR3 loop spans 15 amino acids. The CDR3 DNA follows: TGTGCCAGCAGCTTAAGAGCTGGGAAAAACTACGAGCAGTACTTC. It encodes CASSLRAGKNYEQYF.

This clonotype was detected only a few times. The V call is TRBV4-3, the J call TRBJ2-7; no firm D call. The V end lost 0 bases, the J end lost 6 bases, and 12 bases lay between the germline ends. The CDR3 covers 14 residues. Germline assignment: CDR1 LGHNA and CDR2 YSLEER. The CDR3 is CASSQDFQAGEQYF. The DNA of the CDR3 is TGCGCCAGCAGCCAAGATTTCCAGGCTGGCGAGCAGTACTTC.

This chain uses TRBV28 with TRBJ1-2, with D possibly TRBD1 on 5 matching bases. There are 13 residues in the CDR3. In germline, CDR1 is MDHEN, CDR2 SYDVKM. V was trimmed by 7 bases and J by 8 bases, leaving 17 bases between them. CDR3 in DNA: TGTGCCAGCACCAGATCAGGGCTCCCAGGCTACACCTTC. Its protein product is CASTRSGLPGYTF.

This clonotype appeared a few times. The rearrangement joins TRBV3-1 to TRBJ1-6; 11 bases align to TRBD1. The CDR3 covers 15 residues. Germline CDR1 and CDR2: LGHDT and YNNKEL (reference sequence). V lost 0 bases to trimming and J lost 12 bases; unmatched junction nucleotides: 4. The CDR3 protein is CASSQEGTGGRPLHF. In DNA, the CDR3 is TGTGCCAGCAGCCAAGAGGGGACAGGGGGGCGACCCCTCCACTTT.

The J gene is TRBJ1-1, the V gene TRBV7-9, with no clear D. Deletions cut 5 bases from V and 5 bases from J, with 12 bases between. Germline CDR1 reads SEHNR; CDR2 reads FQNEAQ (reference sequence). The CDR3 runs 13 residues. DNA of the CDR3: TGTGCCAGCAGCCCCCGATTGTGGACTGAAGCTTTCTTT. Translation: CASSPRLWTEAFF.

The chain couples TRBV19 to TRBJ2-7; possibly TRBD1 for D (5 bases). CDR1 and CDR2 from the germline V gene are LNHDA and SQIVND (reference sequence). The V end lost 8 bases, the J end lost 0 bases, and 20 bases lay between the germline ends. The CDR3 covers 16 residues. Here the CDR3 DNA reads TGTGCCAGTCGACACCTACCGACAGAGAGCTCCTACGAGCAGTACTTC. It specifies CASRHLPTESSYEQYF.

V usage is TRBV2 and J usage is TRBJ1-5, with TRBD1 matching 8 bases. This CDR3 region has 14 residues. Germline CDR1 reads SNHLY; CDR2 reads FYNNEI. J gave up 9 bases and V 5 bases, and 9 bases lay outside the gene matches. The DNA of the CDR3 is TGTGCCAGCAGTCCCGGACAGGGTAGGGGGCCCCAGCATTTT. This encodes CASSPGQGRGPQHF.

V is TRBV27 and J is TRBJ2-7; D may match TRBD1 or TRBD2 (5 bases each). This CDR3 region has 13 residues. V was pared by 5 bases and J by 7 bases, with 15 bases between. CDR1 is MNHEY and CDR2 is SMNVEV in the germline V gene (reference sequence). The CDR3 protein is CASSPLRGGEQYF. Written as DNA, the CDR3 is TGTGCCAGCAGTCCTCTGAGGGGTGGTGAGCAGTACTTC.

This clonotype was observed many times. This rearrangement joins TRBV7-6 to TRBJ2-3, with a tentative D call TRBD2 (5 bases). CDR1 and CDR2 (germline): SGHVS, FNYEAQ. The CDR3 spans 15 residues. V lost 6 bases, J lost 3 bases, and 16 bases lay in between. The CDR3 sequence: CASRRRTDMTDTQYF. The CDR3 DNA is TGTGCCAGCAGACGTAGGACTGATATGACAGATACGCAGTATTTT.

This clonotype was observed a few times. This rearrangement joins TRBV7-8 to TRBJ2-1; D gene ambiguous. The CDR3 runs 16 residues. Trimming removed 2 bases at V and 6 bases at J, with 17 bases between. The germline V gene encodes CDR1 SGHVS and CDR2 FQNEAQ. CDR3 amino acids: CASSLSFNPTGNEQFF. For the CDR3, the DNA is TGTGCCAGCAGCTTATCCTTCAACCCGACTGGCAATGAGCAGTTCTTC.

This clonotype has at least ten counts. The chain uses TRBV7-2 and TRBJ1-4, with D tentatively TRBD1 (5 bases). The CDR3 sequence is 16 residues long. CDR1 and CDR2 from the germline V gene are SGHTA and FQGNSA. V lost 5 bases and J 5 bases, leaving 18 bases between the germline ends. CDR3 residues: CASSPDRAGTNEKLFF. CDR3 nucleotide sequence: TGTGCCAGCAGCCCGGATCGGGCCGGGACCAATGAAAAACTGTTTTTT.

This clonotype was seen more than once but under ten times. This chain joins TRBV27 and TRBJ1-4; D perhaps matches TRBD1 (6 bases). This CDR3 has 13 residues. Trimming shortened V by 7 bases and J by 8 bases, and 14 bases separated the two germline ends. CDR1 is MNHEY and CDR2 is SMNVEV in the germline V gene (reference sequence). CDR3 sequence: CASTVTQGEKLFF. Written as DNA, the CDR3 is TGTGCCAGCACCGTCACCCAGGGGGAAAAACTGTTTTTT.

This chain uses TRBV6-2 or TRBV6-3 with TRBJ2-2; D is unclear. The CDR3 is 12 amino acids. Looked up from germline, CDR1 is MNHEY and CDR2 is SVGEGT. V shed 8 bases and J shed 6 bases, with 10 bases lying between them. The CDR3, as DNA: TGTGCCAGCTGGAGAGGAGCCGGGGAGCTGTTTTTT. It specifies CASWRGAGELFF.